This passage covers 14 T cell receptor beta chains from one sample sequenced in a study of blood T cell repertoires in COVID-19. Sequencing was performed with immunoSEQ multiplex PCR; in TCRdb, only in-frame clones are kept and a portion is missing. The sample consists of under 200,000 clones, around 87% of them appearing once. The material sequenced was peripheral blood. These receptors were collected from a man aged 35 to 55 with active or convalescent COVID-19.

The rearrangement links TRBV7-9 to TRBJ2-5; 7 positions agree with TRBD1. CDR3 length equals 14 residues. Germline values: CDR1 SEHNR, CDR2 FQNEAQ (reference sequence). After removal of 5 bases from V and 5 bases from J, the junction contained 8 bases not matched to a gene. CDR3: CASSPMRGRETQYF. DNA for the CDR3: TGTGCCAGCAGCCCGATGAGGGGGCGGGAGACCCAGTACTTC. The full variable domain, with the rest looked up from reference TRBV7-9 and TRBJ2-5, is DTGVSQNPRHKITKRGQNVTFRCDPISEHNRLYWYRQTLGQGPEFLTYFQNEAQLEKSRLLSDRFSAERPKGSFSTLEIQRTEQGDSAMYLCASSPMRGRETQYFGPGTRLLVL.

CDR3 region: CASSLERTGGRSNEKLFF. DNA for the CDR3: TGTGCCAGCAGCTTAGAGCGGACAGGGGGGAGATCTAATGAAAAACTGTTTTTT. The chain combines TRBV7-9 with TRBJ1-4, with 10 positions matching TRBD1. The ends lost 1 base at V and 3 bases at J; junction bases unmatched: 8. The CDR3 extends over 18 amino acids. CDR1 SEHNR and CDR2 FQNEAQ come from the germline V gene (reference sequence).

The chain employs TRBV13 and TRBJ2-1; D might be TRBD1 (6 bases). Germline CDR1 is PRHDT and CDR2 is FYEKMQ (reference sequence). The CDR3 is made up of 12 amino acids. V was cut by 6 bases and J by 8 bases, with 11 bases left in between. The DNA of the CDR3 is TGTGCCAGCAGTCTCAGGGGTGATGAGCAGTTCTTC. This codes for CASSLRGDEQFF.

The chain carries TRBV4-3 and TRBJ2-4; D is uncertain. This CDR3 contains 13 residues. Deletions cut 1 base from V and 5 bases from J, with 6 bases between. Germline lookup yields CDR1 LGHNA and CDR2 YSLEER. The CDR3 bases are TGCGCCAGCAGCCAAGCGGTTCAAAACATTCAGTACTTC. This encodes CASSQAVQNIQYF.

This rearrangement joins TRBV7-2 to TRBJ2-1, with unresolved D. Trimming cost V 0 bases and J 2 bases, with 5 bases left between them. The CDR3 sequence is 14 residues long. Germline CDR1 SGHTA, CDR2 FQGNSA. The CDR3 loop reads CASSLAIAYNEQFF. In nucleotides, the CDR3 is TGTGCCAGCAGCTTAGCTATCGCCTACAATGAGCAGTTCTTC.

V is TRBV7-9 and J is TRBJ2-2; TRBD2 agrees at 11 bases. The CDR3 loop spans 17 amino acids. J lost 1 base, V lost 5 bases, and 6 bases had no gene match. Germline assignment: CDR1 SEHNR and CDR2 FQNEAQ (reference sequence). The DNA of the CDR3 is TGTGCCAGCAGCCCCGGGCTAGCGGGGGGGAACACCGGGGAGCTGTTTTTT. Translation gives CASSPGLAGGNTGELFF.

The V gene is TRBV20-1, the J gene TRBJ2-1; 10 bases agree with TRBD2. The CDR3 has 14 residues. The ends lost 3 bases at V and 8 bases at J; junction bases unmatched: 7. Germline CDR1 DFQATT, CDR2 SNEGSKA (reference sequence). In DNA form, the CDR3 reads TGCAGTGCTAGTATAGGGACTAGCGTTTATGAGCAGTTCTTC. Its protein product is CSASIGTSVYEQFF.

V and J are TRBV29-1 and TRBJ2-7; D may be TRBD1 (6 bases). The germline V gene encodes CDR1 SQVTM and CDR2 ANQGSEA. The germline V and J ends were trimmed by 6 bases and 2 bases, with 17 bases remaining between them. The CDR3 spans 14 residues. The CDR3: CSVAYDRQAYEQYF. DNA of the CDR3: TGCAGCGTCGCATATGACAGGCAAGCCTACGAGCAGTACTTC.

This chain joins TRBV28 and TRBJ2-1, with D possibly matching TRBD1 (5 bases). V was cut by 5 bases and J by 7 bases, with 12 bases left in between. This CDR3 region has 13 residues. Per germline, CDR1 MDHEN and CDR2 SYDVKM. The CDR3 bases are TGTGCCAGCAGTCTTTACAGGAAAAATGAGCAGTTCTTC. Translation: CASSLYRKNEQFF.

The rearrangement joins TRBV23-1 to TRBJ2-7; the D gene is possibly TRBD2 (6 bases). TRBV23-1 is an open reading frame, and its role is uncertain. V lost 4 bases and J 4 bases, leaving 14 bases between the germline ends. This CDR3 is built from 14 residues. The CDR3 DNA follows: TGCGCCAGCAGTCGGAGGGAGATATCGTACGAGCAGTACTTC. Residues: CASSRREISYEQYF.

The CDR3 loop reads CATSRASGWRQPQHF. The CDR3 nucleotides read TGTGCCACCAGCAGAGCTTCCGGGTGGAGGCAGCCCCAGCATTTT. This sequence joins TRBV15 and TRBJ1-5, with D hard to call. CDR3 length: 15 residues. Germline-derived CDR1 and CDR2 are LNHNV and YYDKDF (reference sequence). Trimming took off 1 base at V and 7 bases at J, with 14 bases between the two ends.

This clone has just a few counts. The chain carries TRBV10-3 and TRBJ2-3; TRBD2 might be the D (6 bases). Germline-derived CDR1 and CDR2 are ENHRY and SYGVKD. There are 14 residues in the CDR3. Trimming took 2 bases from V and 7 from J, leaving 13 bases between them. DNA for the CDR3: TGTGCCATCAGTGAGGCGGGGACCACTAATACGCAGTATTTT. Translation gives CAISEAGTTNTQYF.

The chain uses TRBV4-1 and TRBJ2-3; TRBD1 matches at 9 bases. The germline gives CDR1 MGHRA, CDR2 YSYEKL. The CDR3 has 15 residues. With V trimmed by 3 bases and J by 7 bases, 8 bases remained unmatched. The CDR3 loop reads CASSHPGQGGNTQYF. DNA of the CDR3: TGCGCCAGCAGCCACCCGGGACAGGGTGGGAATACGCAGTATTTT.

V usage is TRBV4-1 and J usage is TRBJ2-2, with 11 nucleotides matching TRBD2. Trimming cost V 3 bases and J 5 bases; bases outside gene matches: 11. The CDR3 is made up of 18 amino acids. In germline, CDR1 is MGHRA, CDR2 YSYEKL. CDR3 coding DNA: TGCGCCAGCAGCCATCCCGGACTAGCGGGCACCCGTACCGGGGAGCTGTTTTTT. Translated, it gives CASSHPGLAGTRTGELFF.